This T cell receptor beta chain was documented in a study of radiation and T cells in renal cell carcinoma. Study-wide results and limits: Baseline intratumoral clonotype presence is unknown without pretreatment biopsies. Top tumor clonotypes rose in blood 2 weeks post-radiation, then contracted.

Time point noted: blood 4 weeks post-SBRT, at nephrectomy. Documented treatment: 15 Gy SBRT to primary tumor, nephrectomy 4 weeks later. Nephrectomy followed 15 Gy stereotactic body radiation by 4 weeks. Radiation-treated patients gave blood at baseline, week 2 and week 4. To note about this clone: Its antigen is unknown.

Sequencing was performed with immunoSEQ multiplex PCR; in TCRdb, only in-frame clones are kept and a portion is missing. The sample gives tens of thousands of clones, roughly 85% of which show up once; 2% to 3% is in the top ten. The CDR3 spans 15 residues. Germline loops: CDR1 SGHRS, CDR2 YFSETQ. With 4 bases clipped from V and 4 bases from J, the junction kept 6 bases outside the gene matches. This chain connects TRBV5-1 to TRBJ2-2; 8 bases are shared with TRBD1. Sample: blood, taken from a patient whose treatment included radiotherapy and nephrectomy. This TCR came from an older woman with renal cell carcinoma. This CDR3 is CASSPRTGSTGELFF. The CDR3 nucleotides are TGCGCCAGCAGCCCTAGGACAGGGAGCACCGGGGAGCTGTTTTTT.